These 30 T cell receptor beta chains came from one sample sequenced in a study of regulatory T cells in long-lasting Graves disease. Researchers made TCR beta libraries by using iRepertoire HTBI primers and running Arm-PCR on CDR3 regions. TCRdb reprocessed the multiplex PCR reads with MiXCR, giving one entry per CDR3 protein. This table holds hundreds of thousands of distinct CDR3 sequences, 25% to 30% found once. As for time point: persistent/refractory GD, antithyroid drugs over 5 years with positive TRAb. Following extraction of RNA from PBMCs, that RNA was used to make the TCR library. The starting material was peripheral blood mononuclear cells (PBMCs), obtained when the disease was refractory, from a patient treated with antithyroid drugs. The receptor source for this set is a female donor with Graves disease.

The chain carries TRBV27 and TRBJ2-7, with D perhaps matching TRBD1 (5 bases). Trimming cost V 5 bases and J 3 bases, with 11 bases left between them. The germline V gene has CDR1 MNHEY and CDR2 SMNVEV (reference sequence). The CDR3 runs 13 residues. The CDR3 DNA follows: TGTGCCAGCAGTCCCGACAGTTTCTACGAGCAGTACTTC. This translates into CASSPDSFYEQYF.

This chain connects TRBV9 to TRBJ1-1, with D possibly being TRBD1 (6 bases). Germline lookup yields CDR1 SGDLS and CDR2 YYNGEE. V dropped 0 bases and J dropped 0 bases, with 12 bases sitting between them. The CDR3 has 16 residues. CDR3 amino acids: CASSVGTDALNTEAFF. The DNA for the CDR3 is TGTGCCAGCAGCGTAGGGACAGATGCCCTGAACACTGAAGCTTTCTTT.

This clonotype was seen ten or more times. V usage is TRBV2 and J usage is TRBJ1-6; perhaps TRBD1 as D (6 bases). The V gene's germline CDR1 is SNHLY and CDR2 FYNNEI. There are 17 residues in the CDR3. The V end lost 7 bases, the J end lost 12 bases, and 28 bases lay between the germline ends. This CDR3 is CASMKNPGAFNSGPLHF. The CDR3 DNA sequence: TGTGCCAGCATGAAAAACCCGGGGGCGTTTAACTCGGGACCCCTCCACTTT.

The chain combines TRBV29-1 with TRBJ1-1, with D unclear. V was trimmed by 7 bases and J by 2 bases, leaving 8 bases between them. CDR3 length equals 11 residues. The germline gives CDR1 SQVTM, CDR2 ANQGSEA. The CDR3 region has the DNA TGCAGCGCTAAGATTAACACTGAAGCTTTCTTT. It specifies CSAKINTEAFF.

This clonotype was found many times. This sequence joins TRBV28 and TRBJ1-2; D ambiguous. Germline assignment: CDR1 MDHEN and CDR2 SYDVKM. V gave up 1 base and J gave up 8 bases, with 11 bases separating them. The CDR3 extends over 13 amino acids. DNA of the CDR3: TGTGCCAGCAGTTTATCGGGGTATGGCGGCTACACCTTC. It encodes CASSLSGYGGYTF.

The chain links TRBV4-1 to TRBJ2-7; 10 nucleotides align to TRBD2. The CDR3 is 17 residues long. The germline V gene has CDR1 MGHRA and CDR2 YSYEKL. V trimming: 0 bases; J trimming: 0 bases; junction bases outside the gene matches: 5. As DNA, the CDR3 is TGCGCCAGCAGCCAAGATCCACTAGCGGGGAACTCCTACGAGCAGTACTTC. Translating gives CASSQDPLAGNSYEQYF.

V gene TRBV19 combines with J gene TRBJ1-2; D not resolved. The CDR3 contains 13 residues. Germline CDR1 LNHDA, CDR2 SQIVND (reference sequence). Trimming removed 4 bases from V and 5 bases from J, with 11 bases in between. Written as DNA, the CDR3 is TGTGCCAGTAGTAAGCCCCCAAAGTATGGCTACACCTTC. Translating it yields CASSKPPKYGYTF.

The rearrangement links TRBV6-2 or TRBV6-3 to TRBJ1-2, with D possibly matching TRBD1 (5 bases). The germline gives CDR1 MNHEY, CDR2 SVGEGT. V lost 2 bases to trimming and J lost 3 bases, with 16 bases between them. This CDR3 has 16 residues. CDR3: CASSYPRGGGDYGYTF. CDR3 in DNA: TGTGCCAGCAGTTACCCACGGGGGGGGGGGGACTATGGCTACACCTTC.

The count of this clonotype is one. The chain couples TRBV6-1 to TRBJ1-2; the match to TRBD1 covers 12 bases. V trimming: 5 bases; J trimming: 4 bases; junction bases outside the gene matches: 5. Germline CDR1 is MNHNS and CDR2 is SASEGT. The length of the CDR3 is 15 residues. Here the CDR3 DNA reads TGTGCCAGCAGTCGGGGGACAGGGGGCGTCTATGGCTACACCTTC. This codes for CASSRGTGGVYGYTF.

V gene TRBV20-1 combines with J gene TRBJ1-2; D remains ambiguous. This CDR3 contains 16 residues. CDR1 DFQATT and CDR2 SNEGSKA come from the germline V gene (reference sequence). Between the trimmed V and J ends, which lost 2 bases and 3 bases, there was a span of 19 bases. In DNA, the CDR3 is TGCAGTGCTAGACCTATAAAGTCGGGGATTGACTATGGCTACACCTTC. Amino acids: CSARPIKSGIDYGYTF.

The chain employs TRBV28 and TRBJ1-4, with 9 nucleotides matching TRBD1. V dropped 4 bases and J dropped 8; count of bases not matched to a gene: 8. The length of the CDR3 is 15 residues. CDR1 and CDR2 (germline): MDHEN, SYDVKM. The CDR3 coding sequence is TGTGCCAGCAGTTACTTACAGGGGGCACGAGAAAAACTGTTTTTT. This codes for CASSYLQGAREKLFF. Combining the CDR3 with reference TRBV28 and TRBJ1-4 gives the whole variable domain DVKVTQSSRYLVKRTGEKVFLECVQDMDHENMFWYRQDPGLGLRLIYFSYDVKMKEKGDIPEGYSVSREKKERFSLILESASTNQTSMYLCASSYLQGAREKLFFGSGTQLSVL.

The V and J genes are TRBV19 and TRBJ1-2; D may be TRBD1 (6 bases). Trimming removed 11 bases from V and 2 bases from J, with 12 bases in between. The CDR3 spans 12 residues. Germline assignment: CDR1 LNHDA and CDR2 SQIVND (reference sequence). CDR3 amino acids: CAGRTENYGYTF. Here the CDR3 DNA reads TGTGCCGGCCGGACAGAAAACTATGGCTACACCTTC.

V usage is TRBV4-1 and J usage is TRBJ1-3; D ambiguous. Germline CDR1 reads MGHRA; CDR2 reads YSYEKL. Trimming shortened V by 2 bases and J by 3 bases, and 8 bases separated the two germline ends. CDR3 length equals 14 residues. In nucleotides, the CDR3 is TGCGCCAGCAGCCAAATCGGGATTGGAAACACCATATATTTT. Translating it yields CASSQIGIGNTIYF.

The chain links TRBV5-4 to TRBJ2-7; D is possibly TRBD1 (5 bases). Germline V lookup: CDR1 SGHNT, CDR2 YYREEE (reference sequence). The CDR3 sequence is 13 residues long. Trimming shortened V by 6 bases and J by 3 bases, and 13 bases separated the two germline ends. Written as DNA, the CDR3 is TGTGCCAGCATGAGGCAGGGTGGCTACGAGCAGTACTTC. Amino acid sequence: CASMRQGGYEQYF.

The CDR3 DNA reads as TGTGCCAGCAGCTTACGGGATCGGGGAGAGCAGTACTTC. Translating gives CASSLRDRGEQYF. The rearrangement links TRBV7-6 to TRBJ2-7, with D possibly TRBD2 on 5 matching bases. CDR1 SGHVS and CDR2 FNYEAQ come from the germline V gene. V shed 2 bases and J shed 7 bases, with 12 bases lying between them. The CDR3 covers 13 residues.

CDR3 residues: CATSRDLQGGGNQPQHF. DNA for the CDR3: TGTGCCACCAGCAGAGATCTCCAGGGGGGGGGCAATCAGCCCCAGCATTTT. V usage is TRBV15 and J usage is TRBJ1-5, with 7 bases identical to TRBD1. V was clipped by 0 bases and J by 2 bases; unmatched bases: 7. CDR3 length equals 17 residues. The germline CDR1 and CDR2 sequences are LNHNV and YYDKDF (reference sequence).

The genes are TRBV5-8 and TRBJ1-5; a possible D gene is TRBD1 (5 bases). V was shortened by 7 bases and J by 4 bases, with 12 bases between the two germline ends. Germline V gene sequence: CDR1 SGHTS, CDR2 YDEGEE. The CDR3 spans 13 residues. Here the CDR3 reads CASRWGLNQPQHF. The CDR3 nucleotides read TGTGCCAGCCGGTGGGGCCTGAATCAGCCCCAGCATTTT.

CDR3 sequence (DNA): TGTGCCAGCAGCTTAGCGGGAGGGGCCGGGGAGCTGTTTTTT. Amino acid sequence: CASSLAGGAGELFF. This chain uses TRBV7-3 with TRBJ2-2; TRBD2 aligns across 9 bases. CDR1 SGHTA and CDR2 FQGTGA come from the germline V gene. The V gene end was trimmed by 2 bases and the J gene end by 6 bases; junction bases not matched to a gene: 1. This CDR3 is built from 14 residues. Using reference TRBV7-3 and TRBJ2-2 for the parts outside the CDR3, the full variable domain is GAGVSQTPSNKVTEKGKYVELRCDPISGHTALYWYRQSLGQGPEFLIYFQGTGAADDSGLPNDRFFAVRPEGSVSTLKIQRTERGDSAVYLCASSLAGGAGELFFGEGSRLTVL.

V usage is TRBV19 and J usage is TRBJ1-1, with D unclear. The CDR3 has 13 amino acids. With 3 bases removed from V and 1 base from J, the gap between germline ends came to 6 bases. Germline CDR1 reads LNHDA; CDR2 reads SQIVND (reference sequence). The CDR3 protein is CASSMGANTEAFF. The CDR3 DNA is TGTGCCAGTAGTATGGGTGCGAACACTGAAGCTTTCTTT. The whole variable domain, remainder taken from reference TRBV19 and TRBJ1-1, is DGGITQSPKYLFRKEGQNVTLSCEQNLNHDAMYWYRQDPGQGLRLIYYSQIVNDFQKGDIAEGYSVSREKKESFPLTVTSAQKNPTAFYLCASSMGANTEAFFGQGTRLTVV.

V and J are TRBV19 and TRBJ1-1; the D gene is possibly TRBD1 (5 bases). The V end was cut by 3 bases, the J end by 3 bases, with 8 bases between. From germline, CDR1 is LNHDA and CDR2 SQIVND (reference sequence). The CDR3 has 13 residues. The CDR3: CASSMGGDTEAFF. The DNA of the CDR3 is TGTGCCAGTAGTATGGGGGGGGACACTGAAGCTTTCTTT.

The rearrangement links TRBV18 to TRBJ1-2; D perhaps matches TRBD1 (6 bases). Germline V lookup: CDR1 KGHSH, CDR2 LQKENI. Trimming shortened V by 3 bases and J by 0 bases, and 11 bases separated the two germline ends. The CDR3 length is 15 residues. The CDR3 nucleotides read TGTGCCAGCTCACCGACAGGCTCCGCTAACTATGGCTACACCTTC. The encoded protein is CASSPTGSANYGYTF.

V usage is TRBV7-8 and J usage is TRBJ1-4; 7 nucleotides line up with TRBD1. V dropped 5 bases and J dropped 5; count of bases not matched to a gene: 11. Germline V CDR1 and CDR2: SGHVS, FQNEAQ. The CDR3 contains 16 residues. The CDR3 nucleotides read TGTGCCAGCAGCATAACGCCGGGACAGATAAATGAAAAACTGTTTTTT. Amino acids: CASSITPGQINEKLFF.

The rearrangement links TRBV5-1 to TRBJ2-7, with TRBD1 matching over 9 bases. The length of the CDR3 is 16 residues. After removal of 4 bases from V and 2 bases from J, the junction contained 10 bases not matched to a gene. Germline CDR1 is SGHRS and CDR2 is YFSETQ. In DNA, the CDR3 is TGCGCCAGCAGCGCCGACAGGGGGAGAGGTGCCTACGAGCAGTACTTC. Its protein is CASSADRGRGAYEQYF.

This clonotype was seen at least ten times. The rearrangement joins TRBV11-2 to TRBJ2-7; 11 bases map to TRBD2. Losses at the gene ends were 5 bases for V and 4 bases for J; bases not matched to a gene: 10. CDR3 length equals 16 residues. Germline lookup yields CDR1 SGHAT and CDR2 FQNNGV. The CDR3: CASSPETGLADYEQYF. Here the CDR3 DNA reads TGTGCCAGCAGCCCAGAAACGGGACTAGCGGATTACGAGCAGTACTTC.

The rearrangement joins TRBV4-1 to TRBJ1-3; D possibly corresponds to TRBD1 (6 bases). CDR1 is MGHRA and CDR2 is YSYEKL in the germline V gene. The CDR3 spans 15 residues. V was clipped by 1 base and J by 7 bases, with 14 bases between them. CDR3 bases: TGCGCCAGCAGCCAAGCCCTTCAGGGGAGGAACACCATATATTTT. It yields the protein CASSQALQGRNTIYF.

This chain links TRBV12-3 or TRBV12-4 with TRBJ1-4; D unresolved. Between the trimmed V and J ends, which lost 3 bases and 0 bases, there was a span of 8 bases. The CDR3 has 15 residues. In nucleotides, the CDR3 is TGTGCCAGCAGTTTGTTGGAAGCAACTAATGAAAAACTGTTTTTT. Translated, it gives CASSLLEATNEKLFF.

The chain employs TRBV5-1 and TRBJ2-7, with 7 positions matching TRBD1. CDR1 and CDR2 (germline): SGHRS, YFSETQ. The junction had 8 bases not matched to a gene; V was cut back by 2 bases and J by 6 bases. CDR3 length: 14 amino acids. The CDR3 loop reads CASSFGDRVAEQYF. Here the CDR3 DNA reads TGCGCCAGCAGCTTCGGAGACAGGGTTGCCGAGCAGTACTTC.

This clonotype was seen at least ten times. The V and J genes are TRBV6-1 and TRBJ1-1; no reliable D call. CDR3 size: 15 residues. Germline values: CDR1 MNHNS, CDR2 SASEGT. V lost 2 bases to trimming and J lost 1 base, with 11 bases between them. CDR3 DNA: TGTGCCAGCAGTGAAATGTTGGTGAGGAACACTGAAGCTTTCTTT. Protein product: CASSEMLVRNTEAFF.

The rearrangement joins TRBV6-1 to TRBJ2-7, with D possibly matching TRBD1 (5 bases). The germline V and J ends were trimmed by 1 base and 0 bases, with 7 bases remaining between them. Germline V lookup: CDR1 MNHNS, CDR2 SASEGT. This CDR3 comprises 14 residues. The CDR3 bases are TGTGCCAGCAGTGAAGACAGGATCTCCTACGAGCAGTACTTC. Its protein product is CASSEDRISYEQYF.

The table lists this clonotype with many counts. The chain couples TRBV6-1 to TRBJ1-1; 9 nucleotides agree with TRBD1. The CDR3 spans 15 residues. The germline V gene encodes CDR1 MNHNS and CDR2 SASEGT. Germline trimming cut 5 bases from V and 0 bases from J; bases unmatched to any gene: 4. CDR3: CASSPGTGMNTEAFF. The CDR3 DNA follows: TGTGCCAGCAGTCCCGGGACAGGGATGAACACTGAAGCTTTCTTT.